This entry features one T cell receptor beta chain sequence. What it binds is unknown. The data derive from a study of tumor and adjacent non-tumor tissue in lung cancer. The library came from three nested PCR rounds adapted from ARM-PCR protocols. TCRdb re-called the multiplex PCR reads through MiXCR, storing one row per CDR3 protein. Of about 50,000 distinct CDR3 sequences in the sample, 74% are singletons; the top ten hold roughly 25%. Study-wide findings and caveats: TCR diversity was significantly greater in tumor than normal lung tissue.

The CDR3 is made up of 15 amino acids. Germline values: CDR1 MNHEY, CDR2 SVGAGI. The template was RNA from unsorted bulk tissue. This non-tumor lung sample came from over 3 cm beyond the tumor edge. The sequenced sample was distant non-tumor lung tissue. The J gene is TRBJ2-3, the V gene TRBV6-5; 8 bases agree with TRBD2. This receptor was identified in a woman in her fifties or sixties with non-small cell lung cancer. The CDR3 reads CACNVAGSSTDTQYF. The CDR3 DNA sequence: TGTGCTTGCAATGTAGCGGGATCTAGCACAGATACGCAGTATTTT.